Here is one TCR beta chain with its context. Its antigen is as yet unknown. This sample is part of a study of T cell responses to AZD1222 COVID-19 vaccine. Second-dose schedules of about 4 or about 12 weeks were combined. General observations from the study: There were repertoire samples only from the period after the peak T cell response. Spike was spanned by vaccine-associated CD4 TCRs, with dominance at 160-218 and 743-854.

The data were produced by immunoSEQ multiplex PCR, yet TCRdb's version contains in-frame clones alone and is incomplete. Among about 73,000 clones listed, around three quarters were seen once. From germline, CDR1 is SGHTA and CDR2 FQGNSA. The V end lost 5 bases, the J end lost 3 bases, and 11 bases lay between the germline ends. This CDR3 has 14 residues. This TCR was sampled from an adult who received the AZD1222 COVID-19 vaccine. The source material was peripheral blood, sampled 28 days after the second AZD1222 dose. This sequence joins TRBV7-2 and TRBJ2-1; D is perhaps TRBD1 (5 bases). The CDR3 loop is CASSPRTRYNEQFF. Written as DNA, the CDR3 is TGTGCCAGCAGCCCCAGGACACGCTACAATGAGCAGTTCTTC.